The present entry profiles one TCR beta chain with its context. The antigen remains unidentified. These data are taken from a study of CD8 T cells in Susac syndrome. Germline V gene lookup returns CDR1 DFQATT and CDR2 SNEGSKA (reference sequence). The ends were cut back, 6 bases at V and 0 bases at J, with 16 bases in the middle. The CDR3 runs 15 residues. Whole-study findings and limits: Susac syndrome CD8+ repertoires were clonally expanded, most strongly in CD8+ TEMRA cells.

Reverse transcription of roughly 0.45 to 1 ug RNA was carried out with random hexamers. An immunoSEQ multiplex PCR amplified TCR beta CDR3 over 54 Vbeta and 13 Jbeta. TCRdb independently ran MiXCR on the immunoSEQ multiplex PCR reads; one entry per CDR3 protein. The data show about 100,000 distinct CDR3 sequences, approximately 95% seen once. TCR beta was sequenced from blood CD8+ and CD4+ T cells. Sequencing used CD8+ T cells from PBMCs. The V and J genes are TRBV20-1 and TRBJ2-3; D possibly corresponds to TRBD2 (5 bases). This receptor was taken from a human donor with Susac syndrome. This CDR3 reads CSAKQAVTSTDTQYF. The CDR3, as DNA: TGCAGTGCCAAGCAAGCGGTGACTAGCACAGATACGCAGTATTTT.